A selection of T cell receptor beta chains follows, all from one sample in a study of blood T cells in healthy people across ages. MiXCR was run by TCRdb on the 5' RACE reads, yielding one entry per CDR3 protein. The repertoire holds under 1,100,000 distinct CDR3 sequences, with about 23% as singletons. This sample also appeared in a second study, on T cells of mothers and their children.

The specimen sequenced was blood. The receptor source for this set is a girl under 10 years old in good health. The CDR3 runs from the conserved cysteine through the conserved F or W. Fields, in order: CDR3 DNA, CDR3 protein, V gene, J gene, clone size, D gene. The D gene is left open where the match is weak. Rows may omit the clone size; those that give it use once, few, many or a size class.

TGTGCCAGCACACACAGTGCCGATAATGAAAAACTGTTTTTT,CASTHSADNEKLFF,TRBV12-3/TRBV12-4,TRBJ1-4,-,-
TGTGCCACCCGGCTTACTCGGGACTATTTCTACGAGCAGTACTTC,CATRLTRDYFYEQYF,TRBV6-1,TRBJ2-7,few,TRBD2
TGCAGTGCTAACCTAGCGGGAGACGAGCAGTACTTC,CSANLAGDEQYF,TRBV20-1,TRBJ2-7,-,TRBD2
TGTGCCAGCAGCCCCCTGTCTTCCGGTTACAATGAGCAGTTCTTC,CASSPLSSGYNEQFF,TRBV7-3,TRBJ2-1,-,-
TGTGCCAGCAGCCAAGATCTGGCTAGCGGGAATGAGCAGTTCTTC,CASSQDLASGNEQFF,TRBV3-1,TRBJ2-1,few,TRBD2
TGTGCCAGCAGACAACTAGCGGGGGGAGAGACCCAGTACTTC,CASRQLAGGETQYF,TRBV28,TRBJ2-5,few,TRBD2
TGTGCCAGCACTCGACAGGTGGGGACCAACTATGGCTACACCTTC,CASTRQVGTNYGYTF,TRBV18,TRBJ1-2,-,-
TGTGCCATCACTTACAGGGGGAATATTATTGGCTACACCTTC,CAITYRGNIIGYTF,TRBV7-9,TRBJ1-2,-,TRBD1
TGCAGTGCCACCTTTTCGAATGAGCAGTTCTTC,CSATFSNEQFF,TRBV20-1,TRBJ2-1,-,-
TGTGCCAGCAGCTTCGAAGGGGGGAGGACTGAAGCTTTCTTT,CASSFEGGRTEAFF,TRBV7-3,TRBJ1-1,-,-
TGTGCCAGCAGCGCCAACGATCCCCGTGAGTTCGAGCAGTACTTC,CASSANDPREFEQYF,TRBV13,TRBJ2-7,-,-
TGCAGCGGTGTTTTCGCCGGCAACTATGGCTACACCTTC,CSGVFAGNYGYTF,TRBV29-1,TRBJ1-2,few,-
TGCAGCGTTGAACGGGAGGAGGTGAGGGGGTCGGACTATGGCTACACCTTC,CSVEREEVRGSDYGYTF,TRBV29-1,TRBJ1-2,few,-
TGTGCCAGCAGACAGGGGGGGGCTTGGGAAAAACTGTTTTTT,CASRQGGAWEKLFF,TRBV25-1,TRBJ1-4,-,TRBD1
TGTGCCAGCAGCCAATTCCTGACTAAGGGCGGGGGACTATACAATGAGCAGTTCTTC,CASSQFLTKGGGLYNEQFF,TRBV6-2/TRBV6-3,TRBJ2-1,few,TRBD2
TGTGCCCTACCCTTGGGGGGCAGGGCAGATACGCAGTATTTT,CALPLGGRADTQYF,TRBV10-3,TRBJ2-3,-,-
TGTGCCAGCAGTTTAGAAGCGGGGGCCTCCACCGGGGAGCTGTTTTTT,CASSLEAGASTGELFF,TRBV27,TRBJ2-2,few,TRBD2
TGTGCCAGCAGCCAAGGGACAGTTGGTTCACCCCTCCACTTT,CASSQGTVGSPLHF,TRBV3-1,TRBJ1-6,few,-
TGTGCCAGCAGCTTTAGCGGGAGGGACTACGAGCAGTACTTC,CASSFSGRDYEQYF,TRBV9,TRBJ2-7,-,TRBD2
TGTGCCAGCAGTGAAGTTACCGTAGAGCAGTTCTTC,CASSEVTVEQFF,TRBV2,TRBJ2-1,-,-
TGTGCCAGCAGCCGCGGTAGTCATCAGCTTGATGCAACTAATGAAAAACTGTTTTTT,CASSRGSHQLDATNEKLFF,TRBV3-1,TRBJ1-4,-,-
TGTGCCAGCAGGGGAGGGGGACAGAATGAGCAGTTCTTC,CASRGGGQNEQFF,TRBV6-1,TRBJ2-1,-,-
TGTGCCAGCTCGGCTACAGGGGGTTTATTCTACGAGCAGTACTTC,CASSATGGLFYEQYF,TRBV28,TRBJ2-7,-,TRBD1
TGTGCCAGCAGTATGATGGGGACTAGCGTGGGGGAGACCCAGTACTTC,CASSMMGTSVGETQYF,TRBV27,TRBJ2-5,few,TRBD2
TGTACCAGCAGTTATTTGGCAGGGGAGTCGAGAGAGCAGTACTTC,CTSSYLAGESREQYF,TRBV6-5,TRBJ2-7,-,-
TGTGCCAGCATAGGATTCGGCGGGGGGTTAACGGAGACCCAGTACTTC,CASIGFGGGLTETQYF,TRBV6-6,TRBJ2-5,few,TRBD2
TGCGCCAGCAGCTCCAGCGGGTTTACCTACGAGCAGTACTTC,CASSSSGFTYEQYF,TRBV5-1,TRBJ2-7,-,-
TGCAGCGTTGAAAAAGGAGGGGGCAGGACCTACGAGCAGTACTTC,CSVEKGGGRTYEQYF,TRBV29-1,TRBJ2-7,-,-
TGTGCCAGCAGTGAACCTGGGAGGTTCGAGGATGAAAAACTGTTTTTT,CASSEPGRFEDEKLFF,TRBV6-1,TRBJ1-4,-,-
TGTGCCAGCAGTACTACGACCTATGGCCAGGGGCTACTAGCCAAAAACATTCAGTACTTC,CASSTTTYGQGLLAKNIQYF,TRBV28,TRBJ2-4,once,-
TGTGCCAGCAGCTTAGATTTGTCTGGAACAGATACGCAGTATTTT,CASSLDLSGTDTQYF,TRBV7-6,TRBJ2-3,few,-
TGCAGCTCCTTGAGATCCTACCGACCTGTTTACGACTCGGAGCAGTACTTC,CSSLRSYRPVYDSEQYF,TRBV29-1,TRBJ2-5,few,-
TGTGCCAGCAGCCAAGGTAGGCCAGCGGCCAATGAGCAGTTCTTC,CASSQGRPAANEQFF,TRBV3-1,TRBJ2-1,-,-
TGTGCCAGCAGCTTAGCTAGAAATTTACAGACCCAGTACTTC,CASSLARNLQTQYF,TRBV11-2,TRBJ2-5,once,-
TGTGCCAGCAGCTTATTCGAGTTAGAACCGAATGAAAAACTGTTTTTT,CASSLFELEPNEKLFF,TRBV7-3,TRBJ1-4,-,-
TGTGCCAGCAGTTACGCCCCGGGCAGGGCAGAGACCCAGTACTTC,CASSYAPGRAETQYF,TRBV6-2/TRBV6-3,TRBJ2-5,-,-
TGCGCCAGCAGCTCGGACAGCTCCGGGTACAATGAGCAGTTCTTC,CASSSDSSGYNEQFF,TRBV5-1,TRBJ2-1,-,-
TGTGCCAGCAGCCCCGGACTGACTCTAGCCAAAAACATTCAGTACTTC,CASSPGLTLAKNIQYF,TRBV4-2,TRBJ2-4,-,-
TGTGCCAGCGCACTGGCCTCGGGCTACGAGCAGTACTTC,CASALASGYEQYF,TRBV6-6,TRBJ2-7,few,-
TGTGCCAGCAGCCCTTGGCGGGATTCCTTCTCCTACGAGCAGTACTTC,CASSPWRDSFSYEQYF,TRBV28,TRBJ2-7,-,-
TGTGCCAGCAGTTTGGGAGCGGGAGTTCCGTACGAGCAGTACTTC,CASSLGAGVPYEQYF,TRBV28,TRBJ2-7,few,TRBD2
TGTGCCAGCAGCGCTCCTCGGGGCGAGCAGTACTTC,CASSAPRGEQYF,TRBV7-2,TRBJ2-7,few,-
TGTGCCAGCAGCGAAGGGGGCTCGGAGACCCAGTACTTC,CASSEGGSETQYF,TRBV7-3,TRBJ2-5,few,TRBD1
TGTGCCAGCAGTTTTTCACCCGACAGCGACAGCTTCACTTTCACCACAGATACGCAGTATTTT,CASSFSPDSDSFTFTTDTQYF,TRBV28,TRBJ2-3,-,-
TGTGCCAGCAGCTTAGGTTGGGGGCAGTTGGATGAGCAGTTCTTC,CASSLGWGQLDEQFF,TRBV7-9,TRBJ2-1,few,-
TGTGCCAGCAGCCCGAAAGTTAGGAGCTCCTACGAGCAGTACTTC,CASSPKVRSSYEQYF,TRBV9,TRBJ2-7,few,-
TGTGCCACCAGCAGAGATCACGAGACCCAGTACTTC,CATSRDHETQYF,TRBV15,TRBJ2-5,-,-
TGCGCCAGCAGTGGGACTAGCGTTTCCCTAGACGAGCAGTACTTC,CASSGTSVSLDEQYF,TRBV4-1,TRBJ2-7,few,TRBD2
TGTGCCAGCAGCTCGACAGGGGCTAATTCACCCCTCCACTTT,CASSSTGANSPLHF,TRBV13,TRBJ1-6,-,TRBD1
TGTGCCAGCAGTTTTCTACTTCCAGTCGAAAACATTCAGTACTTC,CASSFLLPVENIQYF,TRBV12-3/TRBV12-4,TRBJ2-4,few,-
TGTGCCAGCAGCCAAATCGGTAATTCACCCCTCCACTTT,CASSQIGNSPLHF,TRBV3-1,TRBJ1-6,-,-
TGTGCCACCAGTAACATTCTCCGGGACAATGAGCAGTTCTTC,CATSNILRDNEQFF,TRBV15,TRBJ2-1,few,-
TGTGCCAGCAGCCGACTAGCTGGGGGGGTAAAGACAAATGAGCAGTTCTTC,CASSRLAGGVKTNEQFF,TRBV7-2,TRBJ2-1,few,TRBD2
TGTGCCAGCAGTTTCGAGTATGGCTACACCTTC,CASSFEYGYTF,TRBV12-3/TRBV12-4,TRBJ1-2,few,-
TGTGCCAGCAGCGTAGAAGGGTTTGAGGGTGAAAAACTGTTTTTT,CASSVEGFEGEKLFF,TRBV9,TRBJ1-4,-,-
TGTGCCAGCAGCGTATTCTCTTCTAGCGGGTGGTACAATGAGCAGTTCTTC,CASSVFSSSGWYNEQFF,TRBV9,TRBJ2-1,-,TRBD2
TGTGCCAGCAGCATAACTAGCGGGGGCACAGATACGCAGTATTTT,CASSITSGGTDTQYF,TRBV7-2,TRBJ2-3,few,TRBD2
TGCAGCGTTGAAGGGAGACAGGGGGCGACTGAAGCTTTCTTT,CSVEGRQGATEAFF,TRBV29-1,TRBJ1-1,-,TRBD1
TGTGCCAGCAGCTTAGACGTGCCTCGTGACGGGAGTCTGAGAAACATTCAGTACTTC,CASSLDVPRDGSLRNIQYF,TRBV11-2,TRBJ2-4,-,-